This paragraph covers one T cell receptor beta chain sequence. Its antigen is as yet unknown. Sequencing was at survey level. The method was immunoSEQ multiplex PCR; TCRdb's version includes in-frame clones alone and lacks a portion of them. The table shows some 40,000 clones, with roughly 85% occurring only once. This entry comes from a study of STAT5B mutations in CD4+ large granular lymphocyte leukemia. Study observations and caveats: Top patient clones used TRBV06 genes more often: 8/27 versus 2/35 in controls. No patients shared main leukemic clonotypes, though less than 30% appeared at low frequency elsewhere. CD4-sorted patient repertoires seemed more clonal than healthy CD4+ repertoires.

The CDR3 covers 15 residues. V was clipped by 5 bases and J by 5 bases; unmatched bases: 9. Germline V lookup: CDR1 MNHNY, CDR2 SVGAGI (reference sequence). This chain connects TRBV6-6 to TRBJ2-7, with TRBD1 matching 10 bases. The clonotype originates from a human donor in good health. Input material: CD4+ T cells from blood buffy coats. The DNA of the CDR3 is TGTGCCAGCAGTCTAGGACAGGGGGTAGTGAACGAGCAGTACTTC. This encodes CASSLGQGVVNEQYF.